These 19 T cell receptor beta chains were all obtained from the same sample, sequenced in a study of T-cell memory formation after mild COVID-19. Each CDR3 protein is one row after TCRdb ran MiXCR on the 5' RACE reads. In the table there are 380,000 or so distinct CDR3 sequences, over 13% of which are singletons. The sample consisted of PBMCs or a T cell subset sorted from them (not recorded which). The receptors here all came from a man aged 18 to 29 who had mild COVID-19 (a few samples of this study predate the infection). Cell type and time point are not known.

The rearrangement links TRBV7-2 to TRBJ2-1; D remains unclear. The CDR3 runs to 17 residues. The V end was cut by 5 bases, the J end by 1 base, with 18 bases between. Germline V gene sequence: CDR1 SGHTA, CDR2 FQGNSA. CDR3 protein: CASSPRVESRSYNEQFF. CDR3 sequence (DNA): TGTGCCAGCAGCCCCCGGGTTGAGTCCCGTTCCTACAATGAGCAGTTCTTC.

The V gene is TRBV7-6, the J gene TRBJ1-2, with TRBD1 matching over 12 bases. V shed 1 base, J shed 1 base, and the junction held 13 bases outside the gene matches. Per germline, CDR1 SGHVS and CDR2 FNYEAQ. This CDR3 comprises 20 residues. CDR3 nucleotides: TGTGCCAGCAGCTTAGGGTCGTACCGGGACAGGGGGCTTGTTAACTATGGCTACACCTTC. Residues: CASSLGSYRDRGLVNYGYTF.

The V and J genes are TRBV11-1 and TRBJ2-2; 7 bases match TRBD1. The CDR3 consists of 17 residues. CDR1 and CDR2 (germline): SGHAT, FQDESV (reference sequence). V was clipped by 6 bases and J by 3 bases; unmatched bases: 13. The CDR3 region has the DNA TGTGCCAGCAGGATAAGACAGGGCGGATTCTACACCGGGGAGCTGTTTTTT. Translating it yields CASRIRQGGFYTGELFF.

This clonotype has at least ten counts. The J gene is TRBJ2-7, the V gene TRBV11-2, with 10 bases lining up with TRBD1. V shed 5 bases, J shed 3 bases, and the junction held 4 bases outside the gene matches. The CDR3 has 14 residues. Germline V gene sequence: CDR1 SGHAT, CDR2 FQNNGV. The CDR3 sequence is CASSLDRGLYEQYF. Here the CDR3 DNA reads TGTGCCAGCAGCCTCGACAGGGGGCTCTACGAGCAGTACTTC.

This clonotype has a handful of counts. The chain is built from TRBV20-1 and TRBJ2-3; D is possibly TRBD2 (6 bases). Germline-derived CDR1 and CDR2 are DFQATT and SNEGSKA (reference sequence). V was shortened by 8 bases and J by 0 bases, with 21 bases between the two germline ends. The CDR3 loop spans 16 amino acids. The CDR3 region is CSPIGDFASSTDTQYF. The CDR3 DNA is TGCAGTCCCATTGGGGACTTCGCGTCTAGCACAGATACGCAGTATTTT.

The rearrangement uses TRBV4-3 and TRBJ1-2, with no clear D. Trimming pared 0 bases from V and 4 bases from J, leaving 9 bases between. The CDR3 loop spans 14 amino acids. The germline V gene encodes CDR1 LGHNA and CDR2 YSLEER. CDR3 coding DNA: TGCGCCAGCAGCCAAGAGGAGCAGGTCTATGGCTACACCTTC. This sequence encodes CASSQEEQVYGYTF.

This clonotype has just a few counts. The J gene is TRBJ2-7, the V gene TRBV27; perhaps D is TRBD1 or TRBD2 (5 bases each). CDR3 length equals 16 residues. Trimming pared 2 bases from V and 0 bases from J, leaving 14 bases between. From germline, CDR1 is MNHEY and CDR2 SMNVEV (reference sequence). CDR3 sequence reads: CASSLGSGRSSYEQYF. Here the CDR3 DNA reads TGTGCCAGCAGTTTAGGCTCGGGACGAAGCTCCTACGAGCAGTACTTC.

This clonotype was seen a handful of times. V is TRBV7-2 and J is TRBJ2-5; 8 bases line up with TRBD2. This CDR3 comprises 15 residues. The ends lost 1 base at V and 6 bases at J; junction bases unmatched: 7. Germline assignment: CDR1 SGHTA and CDR2 FQGNSA. In DNA form, the CDR3 reads TGTGCCAGCAGCTTAGGCGGGGGGAGAGTGAAGACCCAGTACTTC. Translated, it gives CASSLGGGRVKTQYF.

The chain couples TRBV5-6 to TRBJ2-3; no definite D call. Germline V lookup: CDR1 SGHDT, CDR2 YYEEEE. Trimming pared 4 bases from V and 9 bases from J, leaving 9 bases between. The CDR3 spans 11 residues. DNA of the CDR3: TGTGCCAGCAGCAGGGATCTCACGCAGTATTTT. It codes for CASSRDLTQYF.

This clonotype was seen once. CDR3 region: CASSYSVNQETQYF. CDR3 coding DNA: TGTGCCAGCAGTTACTCGGTGAACCAAGAGACCCAGTACTTC. This sequence joins TRBV6-6 and TRBJ2-5, with no clear D. The germline V gene has CDR1 MNHNY and CDR2 SVGAGI (reference sequence). V dropped 0 bases and J dropped 0 bases, with 5 bases sitting between them. This CDR3 spans 14 amino acids.

The gene calls are TRBV20-1 and TRBJ2-5; D is unresolved. Germline CDR1 reads DFQATT; CDR2 reads SNEGSKA (reference sequence). The germline V and J ends were trimmed by 3 bases and 2 bases, with 10 bases remaining between them. This CDR3 has 13 residues. CDR3 sequence reads: CSASAPPQETQYF. The CDR3 coding sequence is TGCAGTGCTAGTGCGCCGCCACAAGAGACCCAGTACTTC.

This clonotype was seen repeatedly, ten times or more. The V and J genes are TRBV10-3 and TRBJ2-4; D is possibly TRBD2 (5 bases). This CDR3 comprises 12 residues. Trimming took 4 bases from V and 6 from J, leaving 7 bases between them. Germline lookup yields CDR1 ENHRY and CDR2 SYGVKD. The CDR3 here is CAISAEGNIQYF. CDR3 in DNA: TGTGCCATCAGTGCTGAGGGAAACATTCAGTACTTC.

The chain links TRBV5-1 to TRBJ2-1; 7 bases agree with TRBD1. The CDR3 runs to 16 residues. From germline, CDR1 is SGHRS and CDR2 YFSETQ. V shed 4 bases and J 0 bases; nucleotides not matched to a gene: 7. The CDR3 here is CASSNAGGRSYNEQFF. CDR3 nucleotide sequence: TGCGCCAGCAGCAATGCAGGGGGTCGCTCCTACAATGAGCAGTTCTTC.

This clonotype was observed a few times. V gene TRBV2 combines with J gene TRBJ2-2; D is unclear. This CDR3 spans 13 amino acids. The V end lost 4 bases, the J end lost 3 bases, and 6 bases lay between the germline ends. In germline, CDR1 is SNHLY, CDR2 FYNNEI. The DNA for the CDR3 is TGTGCCAGCAGTGCGGCCCACACCGGGGAGCTGTTTTTT. Protein: CASSAAHTGELFF.

This clonotype was counted between two and nine times. The chain carries TRBV9 and TRBJ2-2; 10 bases line up with TRBD1. The CDR3 contains 15 residues. Germline CDR1 and CDR2: SGDLS and YYNGEE. V was clipped by 3 bases and J by 5 bases; unmatched bases: 4. In DNA form, the CDR3 reads TGTGCCAGCAGCGCCGACAGGGGGCAGACCGGGGAGCTGTTTTTT. Encoded protein: CASSADRGQTGELFF.

The V gene is TRBV5-1, the J gene TRBJ2-2, with 7 nucleotides matching TRBD1. With V trimmed by 4 bases and J by 4 bases, 4 bases remained unmatched. Germline V CDR1 and CDR2: SGHRS, YFSETQ. This CDR3 has 14 amino acids. The CDR3 DNA follows: TGCGCCAGCAGCATGGACAGGCCCACCGGGGAGCTGTTTTTT. Translated: CASSMDRPTGELFF.

Only a few counts were recorded for this clonotype. This chain joins TRBV18 and TRBJ1-1, with 9 positions matching TRBD1. Germline loops: CDR1 KGHSH, CDR2 LQKENI. This CDR3 is built from 17 residues. The V gene end was trimmed by 3 bases and the J gene end by 3 bases; junction bases not matched to a gene: 11. The CDR3 bases are TGTGCCAGCTCACCGACCTGGACAGGGGTTTATGACACTGAAGCTTTCTTT. Protein: CASSPTWTGVYDTEAFF.

This clonotype was counted at least ten times. V usage is TRBV30 and J usage is TRBJ2-7; D is possibly TRBD1 (5 bases). The V gene lost 0 bases and the J gene lost 6 bases, with 18 bases spanning the gap. Germline V gene lookup returns CDR1 GTSNPN and CDR2 SVGIG (reference sequence). The CDR3 loop spans 15 amino acids. The CDR3 here is CAWSVGATALAEQYF. CDR3 DNA: TGTGCCTGGAGTGTAGGGGCGACGGCCCTGGCCGAGCAGTACTTC. The entire variable domain, with the rest obtained from reference TRBV30 and TRBJ2-7, is as follows: SQTIHQWPATLVQPVGSPLSLECTVEGTSNPNLYWYRQAAGRGLQLLFYSVGIGQISSEVPQNLSASRPQDRQFILSSKKLLLSDSGFYLCAWSVGATALAEQYFGPGTRLTVT.

This clonotype was seen more than once but under ten times. The rearrangement uses TRBV7-9 and TRBJ1-3, with D possibly being TRBD1 (5 bases). The length of the CDR3 is 15 residues. V was cut by 5 bases and J by 3 bases, with 14 bases left in between. The germline CDR1 and CDR2 sequences are SEHNR and FQNEAQ (reference sequence). The CDR3 nucleotides read TGTGCCAGCAGCACCATCGGACACCGTGGAAACACCATATATTTT. Translation: CASSTIGHRGNTIYF.